One and the same sample provided the 27 T cell receptor beta chains below, sequenced in a study of response to subunit inactivated influenza vaccine. TCRdb used MiXCR to reprocess the RT-PCR reads, holding one entry per CDR3 protein. The sample shows just over 300,000 distinct CDR3 sequences, 21% of them seen only once. This material consisted of PBMCs from blood, taken about 20 months after vaccination. These receptors all come from a man aged 45-69 years who received an inactivated influenza vaccine.

The chain couples TRBV7-2 to TRBJ2-7; tentatively, D is TRBD1 or TRBD2 (5 bases each). The germline V gene encodes CDR1 SGHTA and CDR2 FQGNSA. The CDR3 consists of 14 residues. Trimming took off 5 bases at V and 3 bases at J, with 14 bases between the two ends. CDR3: CASSERTGHYEQYF. The CDR3 DNA follows: TGTGCCAGCAGCGAACGGACTGGACACTACGAGCAGTACTTC. Full variable domain (missing parts from reference TRBV7-2 and TRBJ2-7): GAGVSQSPSNKVTEKGKDVELRCDPISGHTALYWYRQSLGQGLEFLIYFQGNSAPDKSGLPSDRFSAERTGGSVSTLTIQRTQQEDSAVYLCASSERTGHYEQYFGPGTRLTVT.

The chain recombines TRBV7-2 with TRBJ2-2, with 7 bases lining up with TRBD2. With 1 base clipped from V and 5 bases from J, the junction kept 4 bases outside the gene matches. CDR1 SGHTA and CDR2 FQGNSA come from the germline V gene. The CDR3 covers 15 residues. The DNA of the CDR3 is TGTGCCAGCAGCTTAGACGTGGGAGGGACCGGGGAGCTGTTTTTT. Translation gives CASSLDVGGTGELFF.

The chain combines TRBV4-2 with TRBJ2-7, with D perhaps being TRBD1 or TRBD2 (5 bases each). The germline V gene encodes CDR1 LGHNA and CDR2 YNFKEQ. The V and J ends lost 0 bases and 1 base respectively, with 13 bases between them. The CDR3 is 16 amino acids. DNA of the CDR3: TGTGCCAGCAGCCAAGATTTAACCGGGGCATCCTACGAGCAGTACTTC. It encodes CASSQDLTGASYEQYF.

The chain links TRBV20-1 to TRBJ2-3; 9 bases are shared with TRBD1. Germline V CDR1 and CDR2: DFQATT, SNEGSKA (reference sequence). The CDR3 spans 16 residues. J gave up 2 bases and V 1 base, and 7 bases lay outside the gene matches. CDR3 in amino acids: CSARAPNRGPTDTQYF. Written as DNA, the CDR3 is TGCAGTGCTAGAGCCCCGAACAGGGGGCCCACAGATACGCAGTATTTT.

The V gene is TRBV6-4, the J gene TRBJ2-3; 12 bases fit TRBD2. This CDR3 contains 22 residues. Germline CDR1 reads MRHNA; CDR2 reads SNTAGT. The V segment lost 9 bases and the J segment 1 base; nucleotides outside the gene matches: 26. CDR3 sequence (DNA): TGTGCCAGGCTACCGGGGACTAGCGGGCGGTTTCACTCGGTAAATGGCACAGATACGCAGTATTTT. Amino acids: CARLPGTSGRFHSVNGTDTQYF.

The J gene is TRBJ1-1, the V gene TRBV7-2; a possible D gene is TRBD1 (6 bases). CDR3 length: 13 amino acids. Germline V gives CDR1 SGHTA, CDR2 FQGNSA. The V and J ends lost 11 bases and 3 bases respectively, with 16 bases between them. The CDR3 coding sequence is TGTGCCCCCGTTAGGGGGTCCTACACTGAAGCTTTCTTT. Translation: CAPVRGSYTEAFF.

This clonotype was seen a handful of times. The V and J genes are TRBV20-1 and TRBJ1-2; the D is unclear. V was pared by 6 bases and J by 4 bases, with 15 bases between. CDR1 and CDR2 from the germline V gene are DFQATT and SNEGSKA (reference sequence). CDR3 size: 13 residues. CDR3 sequence (DNA): TGCAGTGCAACGACGGCCTTGGGCTATGGCTACACCTTC. Protein: CSATTALGYGYTF.

This clonotype was counted only a few times. The rearrangement joins TRBV29-1 to TRBJ1-2; the match to TRBD1 covers 9 bases. With V trimmed by 4 bases and J by 6 bases, 9 bases remained unmatched. The CDR3 covers 14 residues. The V gene's germline CDR1 is SQVTM and CDR2 ANQGSEA. The chain's CDR3 is CSVGPGQGWDGYTF. The CDR3 bases are TGCAGCGTTGGACCGGGACAGGGATGGGATGGCTACACCTTC.

The chain employs TRBV20-1 and TRBJ2-3; 10 bases line up with TRBD2. With 3 bases clipped from V and 1 base from J, the junction kept 4 bases outside the gene matches. The CDR3 runs to 15 residues. Germline CDR1 and CDR2: DFQATT and SNEGSKA (reference sequence). This chain's CDR3 is CSASLGTSGTDTQYF. The CDR3, as DNA: TGCAGTGCTAGTTTGGGGACTAGCGGCACAGATACGCAGTATTTT.

V is TRBV10-3 and J is TRBJ2-4; no definite D call. V lost 7 bases, J lost 6 bases, and 13 bases lay in between. Germline V gives CDR1 ENHRY, CDR2 SYGVKD. The CDR3 extends over 13 amino acids. The CDR3 nucleotides read TGTGCCATCACGACTCGAGATTCAAACATTCAGTACTTC. It translates to CAITTRDSNIQYF.

The rearrangement joins TRBV6-2 or TRBV6-3 to TRBJ1-5; TRBD1 matches 11 bases. The CDR3 is 18 amino acids. V shed 3 bases and J 7 bases; nucleotides not matched to a gene: 14. Germline V gene lookup returns CDR1 MNHEY and CDR2 SVGEGT. The DNA for the CDR3 is TGTGCCAGCAGTTATTCCACCCAAGGACAGGGGGCGCGACAGCCCCAGCATTTT. It translates to CASSYSTQGQGARQPQHF.

The chain couples TRBV27 to TRBJ2-7; 7 nucleotides agree with TRBD2. After removal of 3 bases from V and 4 bases from J, the junction contained 9 bases not matched to a gene. Germline V gives CDR1 MNHEY, CDR2 SMNVEV (reference sequence). This CDR3 is built from 15 residues. CDR3 bases: TGTGCCAGCAGTTTGGCTAGCGGAACCCTTTACGAGCAGTACTTC. Its protein is CASSLASGTLYEQYF.

This clonotype appeared many times. The chain joins TRBV12-3 or TRBV12-4 to TRBJ1-5, with D possibly being TRBD1 (5 bases). The length of the CDR3 is 16 residues. Trimming pared 5 bases from V and 4 bases from J, leaving 18 bases between. The CDR3 DNA reads as TGTGCCAGCAGTCCTGAAGGGGCGCGGGGTAATCAGCCCCAGCATTTT. Encoded protein: CASSPEGARGNQPQHF.

In its sample, this clonotype was seen a few times. The chain recombines TRBV10-3 with TRBJ1-3, with a possible D match to TRBD1 (6 bases). In germline, CDR1 is ENHRY, CDR2 SYGVKD. V lost 2 bases and J lost 8, with 16 bases in between. CDR3 length equals 15 residues. The CDR3 coding sequence is TGTGCCATCAGTGAGGAACGGGACATAGAAGACACCATATATTTT. It specifies CAISEERDIEDTIYF.

This clonotype has a handful of counts. This chain uses TRBV20-1 with TRBJ1-3; D uncertain. CDR1 DFQATT and CDR2 SNEGSKA come from the germline V gene (reference sequence). The V gene lost 3 bases and the J gene lost 4 bases, with 16 bases spanning the gap. This CDR3 has 15 residues. The CDR3 DNA reads TGCAGTGCTAGTGTAGGGCTGGTGTCAGGAAACACCATATATTTT. Translated, it gives CSASVGLVSGNTIYF.

The J gene is TRBJ1-5, the V gene TRBV6-5; no firm D call. This CDR3 region has 14 residues. V was shortened by 0 bases and J by 9 bases, with 12 bases between the two germline ends. Germline V gene lookup returns CDR1 MNHEY and CDR2 SVGAGI. The CDR3 sequence is CASSYSYGEVPQHF. The CDR3 DNA reads as TGTGCCAGCAGTTACTCGTACGGTGAGGTGCCCCAGCATTTT.

This clonotype was counted at least ten times. The V gene is TRBV5-1, the J gene TRBJ1-4; 8 bases align to TRBD1. The germline CDR1 and CDR2 sequences are SGHRS and YFSETQ. V lost 2 bases and J lost 8; bases outside the gene matches: 14. This CDR3 contains 17 residues. CDR3 DNA sequence: TGCGCCAGCAGCTTAGACAGGGGAGATCCCCTGAAGGAAAAACTGTTTTTT. It encodes CASSLDRGDPLKEKLFF.

The V call is TRBV6-1, the J call TRBJ2-1; TRBD2 matches 10 bases. Germline V gene sequence: CDR1 MNHNS, CDR2 SASEGT. J was trimmed by 4 bases and V by 7 bases; bases with no gene match: 7. The CDR3 has 15 residues. The CDR3 is CASNSLAGGYNEQFF. For the CDR3, the DNA is TGTGCCAGCAACTCGTTAGCGGGGGGATACAATGAGCAGTTCTTC.

The chain is built from TRBV7-9 and TRBJ2-2, with TRBD2 identical over 10 bases. The germline CDR1 and CDR2 sequences are SEHNR and FQNEAQ (reference sequence). The ends lost 7 bases at V and 7 bases at J; junction bases unmatched: 3. The CDR3 covers 13 residues. DNA of the CDR3: TGTGCCAGCACCCTAGCGGGGGTCGGGGAGCTGTTTTTT. It codes for CASTLAGVGELFF. The full variable domain, rest sourced from reference TRBV7-9 and TRBJ2-2, is DTGVSQNPRHKITKRGQNVTFRCDPISEHNRLYWYRQTLGQGPEFLTYFQNEAQLEKSRLLSDRFSAERPKGSFSTLEIQRTEQGDSAMYLCASTLAGVGELFFGEGSRLTVL.

This clonotype was found a few times. At one end the junction does not follow the germline gene, possibly because of a read error. CDR3 loop: CASSDLPEDSF. CDR3 nucleotide sequence: TGTGCCAGCAGTGACTTGCCGGAGGACTCATTT. This chain joins TRBV2 and TRBJ1-1, with D unclear. Per germline, CDR1 SNHLY and CDR2 FYNNEI. CDR3 length: 11 residues.

V usage is TRBV7-9 and J usage is TRBJ2-5; perhaps TRBD1 as D (6 bases). The CDR3 consists of 14 residues. Looked up from germline, CDR1 is SEHNR and CDR2 is FQNEAQ (reference sequence). V was trimmed by 5 bases and J by 4 bases, leaving 14 bases between them. Here the CDR3 DNA reads TGTGCCAGCAGCCACTGGGGGCCCCGAGAGACCCAGTACTTC. Translated, it gives CASSHWGPRETQYF.

This rearrangement joins TRBV7-9 to TRBJ1-4; D gene uncertain. CDR1 and CDR2 from the germline V gene are SEHNR and FQNEAQ (reference sequence). The CDR3 spans 15 residues. Trimming took 0 bases from V and 5 from J, leaving 10 bases between them. The CDR3 protein is CASSLAEVTNEKLFF. Written as DNA, the CDR3 is TGTGCCAGCAGCTTAGCAGAAGTGACCAATGAAAAACTGTTTTTT.

The chain uses TRBV7-8 and TRBJ2-7, with a weak D call TRBD1 (5 bases). CDR1 SGHVS and CDR2 FQNEAQ come from the germline V gene. The CDR3 is 14 amino acids. V lost 1 base to trimming and J lost 2 bases, with 9 bases between them. The CDR3 loop reads CASSLDQGPYEQYF. CDR3 bases: TGTGCCAGCAGCTTAGACCAGGGCCCCTACGAGCAGTACTTC.

This clonotype was seen only a few times. CDR3 nucleotides: TGCGCCAGCAGCCAAGATTTCGGGATCGCTGAAGCTTTCTTT. Its protein is CASSQDFGIAEAFF. The genes are TRBV4-3 and TRBJ1-1, with D hard to call. This CDR3 contains 14 residues. Germline CDR1 and CDR2: LGHNA and YSLEER. Trimming took off 0 bases at V and 6 bases at J, with 11 bases between the two ends.

This clonotype has just a few counts. The chain recombines TRBV5-5 with TRBJ1-2, with 7 bases aligning to TRBD1. Trimming cost V 0 bases and J 0 bases; bases outside gene matches: 5. The germline V gene has CDR1 SGHKS and CDR2 YYEKEE (reference sequence). CDR3 length: 16 residues. This CDR3 reads CASSLAVGQTNYGYTF. CDR3 nucleotides: TGTGCCAGCAGCTTGGCCGTGGGACAGACTAACTATGGCTACACCTTC.

This clonotype appeared a few times. This chain joins TRBV19 and TRBJ1-2; 8 bases align to TRBD1. The germline gives CDR1 LNHDA, CDR2 SQIVND (reference sequence). This CDR3 comprises 12 residues. The ends lost 6 bases at V and 8 bases at J; junction bases unmatched: 5. The CDR3 is CASSPRGHGYTF. Here the CDR3 DNA reads TGTGCCAGTAGCCCCAGGGGGCACGGCTACACCTTC. Full variable domain (outside the CDR3, taken from reference TRBV19 and TRBJ1-2): DGGITQSPKYLFRKEGQNVTLSCEQNLNHDAMYWYRQDPGQGLRLIYYSQIVNDFQKGDIAEGYSVSREKKESFPLTVTSAQKNPTAFYLCASSPRGHGYTFGSGTRLTVV.

The table lists this clonotype with many counts. V is TRBV15 and J is TRBJ1-4, with D uncertain. The CDR3 is 17 amino acids. Germline CDR1 LNHNV, CDR2 YYDKDF (reference sequence). Between the trimmed V and J ends, which lost 0 bases and 7 bases, there was a span of 18 bases. The CDR3 coding sequence is TGTGCCACCAGCAGAGATATAGGCAGTGGATCCTTTGAAAAACTGTTTTTT. Protein sequence: CATSRDIGSGSFEKLFF.